These 4 T cell receptor beta chains share one sample of origin, sequenced in a study of T-cell reconstitution after alpha-beta-depleted transplantation in children (dated by TCRdb to between 2015 and 2016). The library was built by means of PCR. The sequencer was an Illumina HiSeq 2500. To normalize quantification of the TCRbeta repertoire, the TCR libraries were built with molecular barcoding that relied on unique molecular identifiers. The raw public data were reprocessed by TCRdb itself: fastp quality trimming at Q25, MiXCR clonotype calling, in-frame beta chains only. Rows matching on CDR3 protein sequence are summarized as one entry with the most common DNA and genes. For this sample the table gives about 510,000 distinct CDR3 sequences, of which roughly an eighth were detected only once. The top ten clonotypes cover around 15% of the sample. The sample's treatment or condition, from its label and the paper: allogeneic hematopoietic cell transplantation with graft depleted of TCRalphabeta T cells and CD19 B cells.

The source was PBMCs, mostly from graft donor cells, collected 180 days after TCRalphabeta/CD19-depleted stem cell transplant. These receptors were taken from a female patient aged 2-9 years who had a stem cell transplant for aplastic anemia, so the T cells may come from the graft donor.

The chain links TRBV4-2 to TRBJ2-7; the match to TRBD2 covers 12 bases. The length of the CDR3 is 18 residues. Germline CDR1 and CDR2: LGHNA and YNFKEQ. The junction had 15 bases not matched to a gene; V was cut back by 0 bases and J by 9 bases. For the CDR3, the DNA is TGTGCCAGCAGCCAAGAGGCCTCCGGACTAGCGGGGCGTACGGGGCAGTACTTC. Translation gives CASSQEASGLAGRTGQYF.

The table lists this clonotype with a few counts. The V gene is TRBV7-6, the J gene TRBJ1-3; TRBD1 matches at 7 bases. The junction had 14 bases not matched to a gene; V was cut back by 5 bases and J by 1 base. This CDR3 is built from 18 residues. In germline, CDR1 is SGHVS, CDR2 FNYEAQ. CDR3 nucleotide sequence: TGTGCCAGCAGCATGCTTGCGGGACAGCTTCTTTCTGGAAACACCATATATTTT. Amino acids: CASSMLAGQLLSGNTIYF.

The chain uses TRBV28 and TRBJ2-7; 12 bases match TRBD2. The V and J ends lost 6 bases and 1 base, in that order; junction bases with no gene match: 4. The CDR3 totals 15 residues. Looked up from germline, CDR1 is MDHEN and CDR2 is SYDVKM. CDR3 sequence: CASSKTSGSSYEQYF. For the CDR3, the DNA is TGTGCCAGCAGCAAGACTAGCGGGAGTTCCTACGAGCAGTACTTC.

V is TRBV24-1 and J is TRBJ2-3; 9 bases map to TRBD2. The CDR3 contains 17 residues. V shed 4 bases, J shed 1 base, and the junction held 8 bases outside the gene matches. Germline CDR1 reads KGHDR; CDR2 reads SFDVKD. The CDR3 coding sequence is TGTGCCACCAGTGACGCTATAGCGGGAGCGGGCACAGATACGCAGTATTTT. Translated, it gives CATSDAIAGAGTDTQYF.